This T cell receptor beta chain was captured by sequencing in a study of blood T cell repertoires in COVID-19. Study background: Acute and convalescent COVID-19 samples came from the United States, Italy and Spain. Nucleic acid was either cDNA or gDNA, and it came from T cells, B-cell-depleted T cells, or PBMCs.

The germline V gene encodes CDR1 LNHDA and CDR2 SQIVND (reference sequence). V lost 5 bases and J 1 base, leaving 8 bases between the germline ends. This CDR3 contains 13 residues. Methods used by the authors: Researchers report that nucleated cell counts were estimated from reference gene primer amplification. TCRdb's copy holds only in-frame clones and misses some; the assay was immunoSEQ multiplex PCR. The V and J calls and clone size are taken from that table; D and trimming were inferred from the DNA. The sample records about 210,000 clones, 89% being singletons. The receptor was isolated from a woman in her thirties or forties with acute or convalescent COVID-19. What was sequenced was peripheral blood. The chain joins TRBV19 to TRBJ1-2; D unclear. CDR3 amino acids: CASSVTDNYGYTF. The CDR3 region has the DNA TGTGCCAGTAGTGTAACAGATAACTATGGCTACACCTTC. Supplemented by reference TRBV19 and TRBJ1-2, the full variable domain reads DGGITQSPKYLFRKEGQNVTLSCEQNLNHDAMYWYRQDPGQGLRLIYYSQIVNDFQKGDIAEGYSVSREKKESFPLTVTSAQKNPTAFYLCASSVTDNYGYTFGSGTRLTVV.